The sequence of this T cell receptor (beta chain) was determined in a study of T-cell memory formation after mild COVID-19. Study-level points and caveats: Clones that got smaller from day 15 to 85 had even CD4/CD8, while clones growing later tipped toward CD4+. That cross-reactive memory joined was suggested by some responding clones appearing in pre-infection memory. Among CD4+ contracting clones, most were CM and EM, and CD8+ ones EMRA. Day 37-peaking second-wave clones had unconfirmed SARS-CoV-2 specificity.

In TCRdb, the 5' RACE reads were re-called with MiXCR into one record per CDR3 protein. The sample consists of about 430,000 distinct CDR3 sequences, approximately 24% of them appearing once. With respect to this clonotype: Its specificity is unknown.

The clonotype comes from an adult woman who had mild COVID-19 (a few samples of this study predate the infection). Cell type and time point are not known. Material for sequencing was PBMCs or a T cell subset sorted from them (not recorded which).

In DNA form, the CDR3 reads TGTGCCAGCAGCCACTTAACAGGGGGCCCCGGGGAGCTGTTTTTT. Its protein product is CASSHLTGGPGELFF. The rearrangement links TRBV4-2 to TRBJ2-2, with 9 bases matching TRBD1. V was pared by 3 bases and J by 6 bases, with 5 bases of the junction left unmatched. The length of the CDR3 is 15 residues. Germline-derived CDR1 and CDR2 are LGHNA and YNFKEQ.